These 5 T cell receptor beta chains were all obtained from the same sample, sequenced in a study of shared clonotypes between healthy human individuals. Clones were read by immunoSEQ multiplex PCR, and TCRdb kept only the in-frame ones, dropping some. The repertoire includes about 1 million clones, 75% of them detected once, and around 1.4% sits in the top ten. Sequenced: memory CD4+ T cells sorted from blood. Sample subset: CD45RA-negative fraction. The origin of the receptors is a man aged 18 to 30 in good health.

The chain combines TRBV6-4 with TRBJ2-5; 8 nucleotides agree with TRBD1. The trim removed 5 bases at V and 2 bases at J, leaving 7 bases unmatched. Germline CDR1 reads MRHNA; CDR2 reads SNTAGT. The CDR3 length is 15 residues. The CDR3 here is CASSTRTGPQETQYF. CDR3 DNA: TGTGCCAGCAGTACAAGGACAGGGCCACAAGAGACCCAGTACTTC.

This rearrangement joins TRBV25-1 to TRBJ1-3; D gene unclear. The CDR3 covers 17 residues. Between the trimmed V and J ends, which lost 1 base and 0 bases, there was a span of 13 bases. Germline-derived CDR1 and CDR2 are MGHDK and SYGVNS. In DNA, the CDR3 is TGTGCCAGCAGTGAATTTTACGGAACCCCCTCTGGAAACACCATATATTTT. Translation gives CASSEFYGTPSGNTIYF.

The chain has TRBV7-9 and TRBJ2-3, with 8 bases aligning to TRBD2. Germline CDR1 reads SEHNR; CDR2 reads FQNEAQ (reference sequence). Trimming cost V 6 bases and J 4 bases; bases outside gene matches: 12. CDR3 length: 16 amino acids. The CDR3 protein is CASSSQLADGPDTQYF. Here the CDR3 DNA reads TGTGCCAGCAGTTCGCAACTAGCGGATGGCCCAGATACGCAGTATTTT.

CDR3 bases: TGTGCCTCACAGGGCCAGCGGATGGGGACCCAGTACTTC. Its protein product is CASQGQRMGTQYF. The chain carries TRBV25-1 and TRBJ2-5; possibly TRBD1 for D (6 bases). Germline V gene sequence: CDR1 MGHDK, CDR2 SYGVNS. V was clipped by 11 bases and J by 7 bases, with 20 bases between them. The CDR3 is 13 residues long. Variable domain in full (rest from reference TRBV25-1 and TRBJ2-5): EADIYQTPRYLVIGTGKKITLECSQTMGHDKMYWYQQDPGMELHLIHYSYGVNSTEKGDLSSESTVSRIRTEHFPLTLESARPSHTSQYLCASQGQRMGTQYFGPGTRLLVL.

The CDR3 DNA reads TGCGCCAGCAGCTTCTCAAGCGGGGGGGATACGCAGTATTTT. This gives the protein CASSFSSGGDTQYF. The gene calls are TRBV5-1 and TRBJ2-3; 9 bases fit TRBD2. The CDR3 contains 14 residues. V lost 2 bases to trimming and J lost 6 bases; unmatched junction nucleotides: 4. Looked up from germline, CDR1 is SGHRS and CDR2 is YFSETQ. Based on the CDR3 plus reference TRBV5-1 and TRBJ2-3, the full variable domain is KAGVTQTPRYLIKTRGQQVTLSCSPISGHRSVSWYQQTPGQGLQFLFEYFSETQRNKGNFPGRFSGRQFSNSRSEMNVSTLELGDSALYLCASSFSSGGDTQYFGPGTRLTVL.